This entry lists 16 T cell receptor beta chains sequenced from one sample in a study of blood T cell repertoires in COVID-19. The data were produced by immunoSEQ multiplex PCR, yet TCRdb's version contains in-frame clones alone and is incomplete. The sample includes fewer than 350,000 clones, nearly 90% of them seen just once. The sequencing input was peripheral blood. The source of these receptors is a man in his late teens or twenties with active or convalescent COVID-19.

The V and J genes are TRBV15 and TRBJ2-7, with a possible D match to TRBD1 (5 bases). The V end lost 1 base, the J end lost 2 bases, and 9 bases lay between the germline ends. The CDR3 runs 14 residues. Per germline, CDR1 LNHNV and CDR2 YYDKDF (reference sequence). The DNA of the CDR3 is TGTGCCACCAGCAGAGGACTGGGGCCCTACGAGCAGTACTTC. It yields the protein CATSRGLGPYEQYF.

This chain joins TRBV5-1 and TRBJ2-2; D is undetermined. The V gene lost 0 bases and the J gene lost 3 bases, with 12 bases spanning the gap. The germline gives CDR1 SGHRS, CDR2 YFSETQ. This CDR3 has 16 amino acids. This CDR3 reads CASSLVQTLDTGELFF. CDR3 in DNA: TGCGCCAGCAGCTTGGTACAGACCTTGGACACCGGGGAGCTGTTTTTT.

The chain carries TRBV4-1 and TRBJ1-2; D may be TRBD1 (5 bases). This CDR3 has 17 residues. V dropped 3 bases and J dropped 4 bases, with 21 bases sitting between them. Germline CDR1 and CDR2: MGHRA and YSYEKL. CDR3 region: CASSQALGGDPGYGYTF. Written as DNA, the CDR3 is TGCGCCAGCAGCCAGGCCTTGGGGGGGGACCCTGGCTATGGCTACACCTTC.

The chain carries TRBV6-5 and TRBJ1-2; D is possibly TRBD1 (5 bases). CDR3 size: 13 residues. Germline CDR1 MNHEY, CDR2 SVGAGI. Deletions cut 4 bases from V and 0 bases from J, with 6 bases between. The CDR3: CASSLTANYGYTF. For the CDR3, the DNA is TGTGCCAGCAGTTTGACAGCTAACTATGGCTACACCTTC.

The V call is TRBV25-1, the J call TRBJ2-2, with 9 bases matching TRBD2. This CDR3 has 15 residues. V was clipped by 5 bases and J by 2 bases; unmatched bases: 3. Germline V gene sequence: CDR1 MGHDK, CDR2 SYGVNS. The DNA for the CDR3 is TGTGCCAGCAGTCCTAGCGGGGTAAACACCGGGGAGCTGTTTTTT. Translated: CASSPSGVNTGELFF.

J is TRBJ1-3 and V is TRBV5-1; 9 nucleotides agree with TRBD1. CDR1 is SGHRS and CDR2 is YFSETQ in the germline V gene. J gave up 6 bases and V 0 bases, and 10 bases lay outside the gene matches. The CDR3 consists of 17 residues. As DNA, the CDR3 is TGCGCCAGCAGCTTGGGAGTAGGGACAGGGTATGAAAACACCATATATTTT. This encodes CASSLGVGTGYENTIYF.

The chain links TRBV5-1 to TRBJ2-3; 13 nucleotides match TRBD2. The CDR3 has 17 amino acids. V gave up 4 bases and J gave up 0 bases; unmatched junction bases: 5. Germline V lookup: CDR1 SGHRS, CDR2 YFSETQ. DNA of the CDR3: TGCGCCAGCAGCCCACGGACTAGCGGGGGAAGCACAGATACGCAGTATTTT. Protein product: CASSPRTSGGSTDTQYF. The full variable domain, completed using reference TRBV5-1 and TRBJ2-3, is KAGVTQTPRYLIKTRGQQVTLSCSPISGHRSVSWYQQTPGQGLQFLFEYFSETQRNKGNFPGRFSGRQFSNSRSEMNVSTLELGDSALYLCASSPRTSGGSTDTQYFGPGTRLTVL.

This rearrangement joins TRBV4-3 to TRBJ1-6; no clear D gene. Trimming pared 0 bases from V and 7 bases from J, leaving 16 bases between. CDR1 is LGHNA, CDR2 YSLEER, per germline. This CDR3 is built from 17 residues. The CDR3 region is CASSQDVREFYNSPLHF. CDR3 nucleotide sequence: TGCGCCAGCAGCCAAGATGTTCGGGAATTCTACAATTCACCCCTCCACTTT.

CDR3 in amino acids: CASSATGTGANVLTF. The CDR3 DNA sequence: TGCGCCAGCAGCGCTACAGGGACTGGGGCCAACGTCCTGACTTTC. The rearrangement joins TRBV5-1 to TRBJ2-6; a possible D gene is TRBD1 (6 bases). This CDR3 has 15 amino acids. Trimming stripped 4 bases from V and 2 bases from J, with 10 bases between. Germline V gene lookup returns CDR1 SGHRS and CDR2 YFSETQ.

The chain combines TRBV19 with TRBJ2-7, with TRBD1 matching over 7 bases. Germline CDR1 reads LNHDA; CDR2 reads SQIVND (reference sequence). The CDR3 runs 15 residues. J gave up 2 bases and V 4 bases, and 8 bases lay outside the gene matches. CDR3 sequence (DNA): TGTGCCAGTAGTAAAGGGACAGCGATAACCTACGAGCAGTACTTC. It specifies CASSKGTAITYEQYF.

The chain employs TRBV5-8 and TRBJ1-4, with TRBD1 matching 8 bases. CDR1 is SGHTS and CDR2 is YDEGEE in the germline V gene. With V trimmed by 4 bases and J by 8 bases, 10 bases remained unmatched. This CDR3 is 15 amino acids long. In nucleotides, the CDR3 is TGTGCCAGCAGCCCGGGCGCAGGGGGCAGAGAAAAACTGTTTTTT. Protein product: CASSPGAGGREKLFF.

This sequence joins TRBV9 and TRBJ1-3, with a weak D call TRBD1 (6 bases). Germline V gene lookup returns CDR1 SGDLS and CDR2 YYNGEE. Trimming removed 0 bases at V and 4 bases at J, with 14 bases between. This CDR3 is 16 amino acids long. The CDR3 DNA follows: TGTGCCAGCAGCGTAGGCCCGCCAGGGGCCGGAAACACCATATATTTT. Translated: CASSVGPPGAGNTIYF.

V gene TRBV6-6 combines with J gene TRBJ1-4; D remains ambiguous. The germline V gene has CDR1 MNHNY and CDR2 SVGAGI (reference sequence). Trimming shortened V by 8 bases and J by 0 bases, and 7 bases separated the two germline ends. The CDR3 has 13 residues. CDR3 amino acids: CASFSATNEKLFF. The CDR3, as DNA: TGTGCCAGCTTTTCGGCAACTAATGAAAAACTGTTTTTT.

The chain recombines TRBV9 with TRBJ2-5; 8 bases map to TRBD1. CDR1 is SGDLS and CDR2 is YYNGEE in the germline V gene. This CDR3 comprises 16 residues. V was clipped by 3 bases and J by 1 base; unmatched bases: 8. CDR3: CASSAWTGLAQETQYF. CDR3 DNA sequence: TGTGCCAGCAGCGCCTGGACAGGGTTGGCCCAAGAGACCCAGTACTTC.

V and J are TRBV27 and TRBJ1-1; TRBD1 is a possible D gene (5 bases). V lost 3 bases to trimming and J lost 4 bases, with 12 bases between them. This CDR3 region has 14 residues. Per germline, CDR1 MNHEY and CDR2 SMNVEV (reference sequence). The CDR3, as DNA: TGTGCCAGCAGTTTGGCTTGGAGGGGCACTGAAGCTTTCTTT. Its protein is CASSLAWRGTEAFF.

This rearrangement joins TRBV27 to TRBJ2-7, with 9 bases fitting TRBD1. The junction had 9 bases not matched to a gene; V was cut back by 5 bases and J by 4 bases. The germline CDR1 and CDR2 sequences are MNHEY and SMNVEV (reference sequence). This CDR3 comprises 15 residues. CDR3 nucleotide sequence: TGTGCCAGCAGTCAACAGGACAGGGGCCCTTACGAGCAGTACTTC. It specifies CASSQQDRGPYEQYF.